A single TCR beta chain is shown here with its context. Its antigen is unknown. Unstimulated regulatory T cells (CD4+CD25+CD127-), CD4+CD25- non-regulatory cells, CD4 and CD8 cells were FACS-sorted from thawed PBMCs. The entry originates in a study of Tregs in tolerant kidney transplant recipients. Notes on the study in general: No direct test of biological reproducibility was done here. Expanding Tregs on activated donor B cells appeared to best identify donor-specific TCRbeta clones. The small number of patients limits these findings pending further validation.

This CDR3 has 13 amino acids. The germline V and J ends were trimmed by 1 base and 5 bases, with 6 bases remaining between them. The germline CDR1 and CDR2 sequences are SEHNR and FQNEAQ (reference sequence). Clones were sequenced by immunoSEQ multiplex PCR, and TCRdb holds only the in-frame ones, with some missing. Of some 90,000 clones in the sample, about 92% are singletons; the top ten hold 4.7%. The sequence derives from a human donor in good health. V gene TRBV7-9 combines with J gene TRBJ2-1; the D gene is possibly TRBD1 (5 bases). Sequenced material: CD8+ T cells from blood. The DNA of the CDR3 is TGTGCCAGCAGCTTAGTAGGGGACAATGAGCAGTTCTTC. This sequence encodes CASSLVGDNEQFF.